The clone carrying this T cell receptor beta chain was seen a few times. No antigen is known for it. The data stem from a study of blood T cells in healthy people across ages. Findings and caveats of the study: Possibly confounding the expanded clonotype changes was the fact that donor CMV status was unknown.

A sample-barcoded 5' primer and a J-beta primer mix were used in a second PCR of roughly 6 to 11 cycles. One entry per CDR3 protein, called by TCRdb with MiXCR from the 5' RACE reads. The table records 800,000 to 1,300,000 distinct CDR3 sequences, about 25% of them present only once. The CDR3 is 14 residues long. Germline assignment: CDR1 SNHLY and CDR2 FYNNEI. V was cut by 6 bases and J by 0 bases, with 11 bases left in between. This sample also belongs to another study, concerning T cells of mothers and their children. That paper notes: The people who donated were three healthy Caucasian mothers and their six children.

The rearrangement uses TRBV2 and TRBJ2-5; possibly TRBD2 for D (6 bases). The sequence came from a girl aged 2 to 9 in good health. Input material: blood. The CDR3 nucleotides are TGTGCCAGCAGGGACGGGGGATACCAAGAGACCCAGTACTTC. Translating gives CASRDGGYQETQYF.